Below, 10 T cell receptor beta chains from the same sample are listed, as sequenced in a study of T cell changes during pregnancy in multiple sclerosis. The table came from immunoSEQ multiplex PCR; TCRdb's copy has only in-frame clones and leaves some out. The sample has some 40,000 clones; 85% to 90% are singletons. The sample consisted of CD4+ T cells from peripheral blood mononuclear cells, taken in the first trimester of pregnancy. These receptors all come from a female donor with multiple sclerosis, enrolled in a pregnancy study.

The chain has TRBV2 and TRBJ2-4, with TRBD1 matching over 9 bases. V gave up 4 bases and J gave up 12 bases; unmatched junction bases: 7. From germline, CDR1 is SNHLY and CDR2 FYNNEI. The CDR3 consists of 13 residues. The CDR3 sequence: CASSAGTGMNQYF. The CDR3, as DNA: TGTGCCAGCAGTGCGGGGACAGGGATGAATCAGTACTTC.

The rearrangement links TRBV5-1 to TRBJ1-1, with a possible D match to TRBD1 (6 bases). CDR1 is SGHRS and CDR2 is YFSETQ in the germline V gene. The CDR3 is 15 amino acids. V was cut by 4 bases and J by 0 bases, with 13 bases left in between. The CDR3 sequence is CASSTRQEMNTEAFF. CDR3 bases: TGCGCCAGCAGCACTAGACAGGAGATGAACACTGAAGCTTTCTTT.

The table lists this clone with a count of one. V and J are TRBV27 and TRBJ2-7; tentatively, D is TRBD2 (6 bases). Germline CDR1 is MNHEY and CDR2 is SMNVEV (reference sequence). Trimming left V 0 bases short and J 12 bases short, with 18 bases between. This CDR3 region has 14 residues. As DNA, the CDR3 is TGTGCCAGCAGTTTATCAGGGGCGGGGAATCGACCGTACTTC. The encoded protein is CASSLSGAGNRPYF.

The chain is built from TRBV2 and TRBJ2-3; 11 bases match TRBD2. The CDR3 covers 17 residues. Germline V gives CDR1 SNHLY, CDR2 FYNNEI. V shed 6 bases, J shed 6 bases, and the junction held 14 bases outside the gene matches. In DNA form, the CDR3 reads TGTGCCAGCAGCGAACCCACCCTACTAGCGGGAGTTGATACGCAGTATTTT. Translating gives CASSEPTLLAGVDTQYF.

V usage is TRBV5-6 and J usage is TRBJ2-1; 9 bases are a match to TRBD2. Trimming cost V 4 bases and J 4 bases; bases outside gene matches: 6. The germline gives CDR1 SGHDT, CDR2 YYEEEE. The CDR3 is made up of 15 amino acids. The CDR3 DNA reads TGTGCCAGCAGCGTACCTAGCGGGACTTACAATGAGCAGTTCTTC. Its translation: CASSVPSGTYNEQFF.

The rearrangement links TRBV29-1 to TRBJ1-1; possibly TRBD1 for D (5 bases). Trimming pared 4 bases from V and 3 bases from J, leaving 6 bases between. The CDR3 contains 11 residues. Germline CDR1 and CDR2: SQVTM and ANQGSEA. CDR3 in DNA: TGCAGCGTTGTACAGGACACTGAAGCTTTCTTT. It yields the protein CSVVQDTEAFF.

The rearrangement joins TRBV7-2 to TRBJ2-7, with TRBD2 as a possible D gene (5 bases). V shed 3 bases and J shed 1 base, with 10 bases lying between them. The CDR3 covers 14 residues. Germline CDR1 and CDR2: SGHTA and FQGNSA. DNA for the CDR3: TGTGCCAGCAGCTTTATAGCGCAGTCCTACGAGCAGTACTTC. It specifies CASSFIAQSYEQYF.

The chain uses TRBV5-5 and TRBJ2-7, with 9 bases that match TRBD2. CDR1 is SGHKS and CDR2 is YYEKEE in the germline V gene (reference sequence). The CDR3 extends over 16 amino acids. V gave up 1 base and J gave up 0 bases; unmatched junction bases: 5. The CDR3 nucleotides are TGTGCCAGCAGCTTGTCGGTTAGCGGGAGCTCCTACGAGCAGTACTTC. Translation gives CASSLSVSGSSYEQYF.

This clone was counted only a few times. The J gene is TRBJ1-1, the V gene TRBV7-9; 7 nucleotides match TRBD1. Germline CDR1 reads SEHNR; CDR2 reads FQNEAQ (reference sequence). V shed 1 base and J 3 bases; nucleotides not matched to a gene: 2. The CDR3 covers 14 residues. The CDR3 here is CASSLDRGHTEAFF. DNA of the CDR3: TGTGCCAGCAGCTTAGACAGGGGTCACACTGAAGCTTTCTTT.

J is TRBJ2-5 and V is TRBV30; 7 bases map to TRBD1. The CDR3 totals 17 residues. The trim removed 4 bases at V and 0 bases at J, leaving 14 bases unmatched. Germline-derived CDR1 and CDR2 are GTSNPN and SVGIG (reference sequence). CDR3 coding DNA: TGTGCCTGGAATCTCCAAAAGGGACAGCTCTACCAAGAGACCCAGTACTTC. This gives the protein CAWNLQKGQLYQETQYF.